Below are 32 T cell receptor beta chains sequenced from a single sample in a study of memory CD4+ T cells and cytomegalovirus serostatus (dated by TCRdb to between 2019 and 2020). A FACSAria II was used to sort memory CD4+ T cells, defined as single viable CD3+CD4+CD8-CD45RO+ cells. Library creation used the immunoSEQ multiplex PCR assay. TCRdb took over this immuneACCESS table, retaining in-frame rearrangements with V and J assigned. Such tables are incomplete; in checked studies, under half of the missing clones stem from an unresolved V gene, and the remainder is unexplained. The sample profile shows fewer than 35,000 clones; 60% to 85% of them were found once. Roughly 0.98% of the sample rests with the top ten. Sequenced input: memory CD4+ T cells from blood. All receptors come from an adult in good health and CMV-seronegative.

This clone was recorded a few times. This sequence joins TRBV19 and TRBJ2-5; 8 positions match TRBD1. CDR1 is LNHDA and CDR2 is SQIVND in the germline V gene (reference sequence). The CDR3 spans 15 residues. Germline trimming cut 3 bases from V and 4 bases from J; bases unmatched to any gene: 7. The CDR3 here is CASSMDQGARETQYF. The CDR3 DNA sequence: TGTGCCAGTAGTATGGACCAGGGGGCGCGAGAGACCCAGTACTTC.

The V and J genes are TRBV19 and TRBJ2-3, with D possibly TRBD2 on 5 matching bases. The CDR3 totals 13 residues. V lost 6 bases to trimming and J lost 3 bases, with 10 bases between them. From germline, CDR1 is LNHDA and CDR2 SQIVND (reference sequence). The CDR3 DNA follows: TGTGCCAGTAGGGCGGGCTCAACAGATACGCAGTATTTT. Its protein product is CASRAGSTDTQYF.

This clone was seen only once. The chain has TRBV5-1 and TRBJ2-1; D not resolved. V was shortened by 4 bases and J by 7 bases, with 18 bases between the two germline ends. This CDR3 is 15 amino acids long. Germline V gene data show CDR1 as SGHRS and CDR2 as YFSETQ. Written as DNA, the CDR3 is TGCGCCAGCAGCCCGTATGGCGACACCTGGAATGAGCAGTTCTTC. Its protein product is CASSPYGDTWNEQFF.

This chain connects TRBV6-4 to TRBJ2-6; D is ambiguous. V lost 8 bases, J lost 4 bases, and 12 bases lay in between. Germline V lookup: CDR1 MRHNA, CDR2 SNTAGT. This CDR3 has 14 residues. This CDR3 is CASAPVSGANVLTF. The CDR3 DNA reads TGTGCCAGCGCGCCGGTTTCCGGGGCCAACGTCCTGACTTTC.

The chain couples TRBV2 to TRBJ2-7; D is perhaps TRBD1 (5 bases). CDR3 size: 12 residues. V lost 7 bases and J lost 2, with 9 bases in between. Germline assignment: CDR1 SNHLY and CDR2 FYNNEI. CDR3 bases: TGTGCCAGCACCCAGGGAACCTACGAGCAGTACTTC. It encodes CASTQGTYEQYF.

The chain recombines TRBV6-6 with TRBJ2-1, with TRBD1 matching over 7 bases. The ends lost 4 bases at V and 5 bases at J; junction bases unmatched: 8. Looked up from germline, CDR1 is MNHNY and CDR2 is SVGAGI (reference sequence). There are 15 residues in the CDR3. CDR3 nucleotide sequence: TGTGCCAGCAGTTCCCTCGGGACAGTGAACAATGAGCAGTTCTTC. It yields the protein CASSSLGTVNNEQFF.

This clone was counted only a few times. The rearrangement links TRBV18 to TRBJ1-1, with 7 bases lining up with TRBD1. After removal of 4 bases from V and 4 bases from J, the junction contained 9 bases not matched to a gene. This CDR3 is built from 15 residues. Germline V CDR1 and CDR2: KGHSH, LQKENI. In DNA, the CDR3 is TGTGCCAGCTCACTATCGACAGGGTCGGGCACTGAAGCTTTCTTT. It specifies CASSLSTGSGTEAFF.

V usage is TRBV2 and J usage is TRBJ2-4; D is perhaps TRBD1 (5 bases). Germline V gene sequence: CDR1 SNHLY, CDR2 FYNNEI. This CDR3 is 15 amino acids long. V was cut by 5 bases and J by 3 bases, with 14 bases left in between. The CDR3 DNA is TGTGCCAGCAGTCCTAAAGGGGCAGGCAAAAACATTCAGTACTTC. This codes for CASSPKGAGKNIQYF. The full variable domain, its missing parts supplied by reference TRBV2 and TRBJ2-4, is EPEVTQTPSHQVTQMGQEVILRCVPISNHLYFYWYRQILGQKVEFLVSFYNNEISEKSEIFDDQFSVERPDGSNFTLKIRSTKLEDSAMYFCASSPKGAGKNIQYFGAGTRLSVL.

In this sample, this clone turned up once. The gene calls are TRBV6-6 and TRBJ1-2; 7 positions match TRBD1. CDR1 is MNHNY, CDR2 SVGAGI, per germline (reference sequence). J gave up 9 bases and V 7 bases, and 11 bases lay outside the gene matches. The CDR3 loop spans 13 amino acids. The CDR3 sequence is CASTHSTDRSYTF. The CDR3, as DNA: TGTGCCAGCACCCATTCTACGGACAGGAGCTACACCTTC.

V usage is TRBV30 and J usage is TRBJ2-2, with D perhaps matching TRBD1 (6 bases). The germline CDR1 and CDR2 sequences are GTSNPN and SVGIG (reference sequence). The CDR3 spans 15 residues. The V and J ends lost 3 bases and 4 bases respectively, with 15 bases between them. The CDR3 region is CAWRQKDRFTGELFF. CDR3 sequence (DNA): TGTGCCTGGAGACAGAAGGACAGATTCACCGGGGAGCTGTTTTTT.

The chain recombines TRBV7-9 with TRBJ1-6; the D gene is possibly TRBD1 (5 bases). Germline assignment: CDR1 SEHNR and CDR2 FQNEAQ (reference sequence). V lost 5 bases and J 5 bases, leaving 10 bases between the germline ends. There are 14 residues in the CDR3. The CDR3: CASSPDRDNSPLHF. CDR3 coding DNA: TGTGCCAGCAGCCCTGACAGAGATAATTCACCCCTCCACTTT.

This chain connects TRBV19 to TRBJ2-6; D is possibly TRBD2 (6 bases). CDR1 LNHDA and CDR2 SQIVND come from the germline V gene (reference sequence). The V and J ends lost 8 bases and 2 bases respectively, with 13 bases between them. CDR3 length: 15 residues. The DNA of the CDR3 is TGTGCCAGTTCGGGGGTTGAGGCTGGGGCCAACGTCCTGACTTTC. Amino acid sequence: CASSGVEAGANVLTF. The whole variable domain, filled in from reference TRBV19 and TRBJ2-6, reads DGGITQSPKYLFRKEGQNVTLSCEQNLNHDAMYWYRQDPGQGLRLIYYSQIVNDFQKGDIAEGYSVSREKKESFPLTVTSAQKNPTAFYLCASSGVEAGANVLTFGAGSRLTVL.

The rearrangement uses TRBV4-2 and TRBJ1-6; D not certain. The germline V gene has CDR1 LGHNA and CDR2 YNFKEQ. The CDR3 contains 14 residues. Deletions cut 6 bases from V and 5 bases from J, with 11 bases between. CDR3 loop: CASSPDQNNSPLHF. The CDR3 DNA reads TGTGCCAGCAGTCCCGACCAAAATAATTCACCCCTCCACTTT.

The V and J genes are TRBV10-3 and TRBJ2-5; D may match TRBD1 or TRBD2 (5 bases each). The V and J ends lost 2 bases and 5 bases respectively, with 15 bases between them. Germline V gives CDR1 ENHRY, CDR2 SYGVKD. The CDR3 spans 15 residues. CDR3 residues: CAISEIAGRAETQYF. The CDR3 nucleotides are TGTGCCATCAGTGAGATCGCAGGGAGAGCGGAGACCCAGTACTTC.

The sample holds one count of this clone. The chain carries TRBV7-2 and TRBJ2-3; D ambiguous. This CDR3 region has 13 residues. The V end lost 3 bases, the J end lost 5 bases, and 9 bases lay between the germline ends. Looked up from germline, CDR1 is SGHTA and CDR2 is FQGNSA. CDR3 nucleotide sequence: TGTGCCAGCAGCTTCACTGAGAAAGATACGCAGTATTTT. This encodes CASSFTEKDTQYF.

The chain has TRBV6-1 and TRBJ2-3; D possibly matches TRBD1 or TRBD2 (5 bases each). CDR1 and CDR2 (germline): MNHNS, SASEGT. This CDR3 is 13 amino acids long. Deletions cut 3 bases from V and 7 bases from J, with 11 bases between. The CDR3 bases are TGTGCCAGCAGTGACCGGGGACCGAATACGCAGTATTTT. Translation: CASSDRGPNTQYF.

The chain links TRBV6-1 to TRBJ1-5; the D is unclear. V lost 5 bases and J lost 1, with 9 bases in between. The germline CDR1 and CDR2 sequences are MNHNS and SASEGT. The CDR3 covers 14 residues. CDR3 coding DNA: TGTGCCAGCAGTTCGATGATCAGCAATCAGCCCCAGCATTTT. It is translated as CASSSMISNQPQHF.

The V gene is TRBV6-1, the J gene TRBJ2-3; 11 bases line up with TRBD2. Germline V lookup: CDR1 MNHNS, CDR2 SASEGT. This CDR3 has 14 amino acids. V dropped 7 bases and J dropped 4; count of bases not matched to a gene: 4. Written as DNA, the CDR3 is TGTGCCAGCAATAGCGGGGGGGGACCAGATACGCAGTATTTT. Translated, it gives CASNSGGGPDTQYF.

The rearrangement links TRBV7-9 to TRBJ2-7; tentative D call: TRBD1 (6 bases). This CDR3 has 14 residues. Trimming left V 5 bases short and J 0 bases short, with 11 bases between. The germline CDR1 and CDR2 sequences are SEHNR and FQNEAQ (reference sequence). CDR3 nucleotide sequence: TGTGCCAGCAGCCCAATGACAGGCTCCTACGAGCAGTACTTC. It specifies CASSPMTGSYEQYF.

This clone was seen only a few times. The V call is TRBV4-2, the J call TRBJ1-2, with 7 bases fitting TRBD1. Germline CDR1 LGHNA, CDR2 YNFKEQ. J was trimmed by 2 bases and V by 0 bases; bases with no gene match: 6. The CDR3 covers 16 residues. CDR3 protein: CASSQEGDRANYGYTF. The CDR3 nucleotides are TGTGCCAGCAGCCAAGAGGGAGACAGGGCAAACTATGGCTACACCTTC.

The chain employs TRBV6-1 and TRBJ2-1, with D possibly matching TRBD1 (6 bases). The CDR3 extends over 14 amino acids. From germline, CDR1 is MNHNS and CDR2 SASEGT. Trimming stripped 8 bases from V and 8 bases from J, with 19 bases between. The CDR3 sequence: CASQTYTGNDEQFF. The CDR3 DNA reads TGTGCCAGCCAAACATACACAGGGAATGATGAGCAGTTCTTC.

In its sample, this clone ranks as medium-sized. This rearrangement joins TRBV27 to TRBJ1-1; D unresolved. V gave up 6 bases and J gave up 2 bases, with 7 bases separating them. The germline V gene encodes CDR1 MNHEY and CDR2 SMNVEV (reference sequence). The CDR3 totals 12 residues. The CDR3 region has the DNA TGTGCCAGCAGGTGGGGAAACACTGAAGCTTTCTTT. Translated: CASRWGNTEAFF.

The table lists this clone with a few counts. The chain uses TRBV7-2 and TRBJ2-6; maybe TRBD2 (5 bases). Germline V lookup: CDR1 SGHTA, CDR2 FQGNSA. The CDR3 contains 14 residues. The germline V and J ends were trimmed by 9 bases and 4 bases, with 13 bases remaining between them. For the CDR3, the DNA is TGTGCCAGTGGAGACTATTCCGGGGCCAACGTCCTGACTTTC. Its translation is CASGDYSGANVLTF.

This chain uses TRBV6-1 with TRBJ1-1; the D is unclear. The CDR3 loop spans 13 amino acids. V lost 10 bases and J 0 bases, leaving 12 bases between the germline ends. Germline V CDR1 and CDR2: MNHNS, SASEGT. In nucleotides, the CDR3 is TGTGCCATCTACAGCCGTTTGAACACTGAAGCTTTCTTT. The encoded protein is CAIYSRLNTEAFF.

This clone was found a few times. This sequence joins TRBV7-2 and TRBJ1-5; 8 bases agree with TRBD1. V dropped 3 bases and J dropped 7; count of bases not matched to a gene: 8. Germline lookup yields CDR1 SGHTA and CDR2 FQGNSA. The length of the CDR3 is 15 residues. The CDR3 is CASSLTGAPGQPQHF. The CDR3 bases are TGTGCCAGCAGCTTGACAGGGGCACCGGGGCAGCCCCAGCATTTT.

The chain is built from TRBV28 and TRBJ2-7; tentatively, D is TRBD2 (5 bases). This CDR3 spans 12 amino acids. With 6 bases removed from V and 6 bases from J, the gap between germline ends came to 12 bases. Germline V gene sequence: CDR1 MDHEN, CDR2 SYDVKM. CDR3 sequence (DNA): TGTGCCAGCAGCCAACTAGTAGCCGAGCAGTACTTC. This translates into CASSQLVAEQYF.

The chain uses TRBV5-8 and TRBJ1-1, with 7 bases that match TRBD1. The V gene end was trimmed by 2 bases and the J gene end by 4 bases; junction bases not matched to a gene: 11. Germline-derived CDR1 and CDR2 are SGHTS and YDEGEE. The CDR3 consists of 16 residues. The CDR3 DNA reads TGTGCCAGCAGCTTAGTTCAGGGGGGGGGTGGCACTGAAGCTTTCTTT. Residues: CASSLVQGGGGTEAFF. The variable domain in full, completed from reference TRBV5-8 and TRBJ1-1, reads EAGVTQSPTHLIKTRGQQATLRCSPISGHTSVYWYQQALGLGLQFLLWYDEGEERNRGNFPPRFSGRQFPNYSSELNVNALELEDSALYLCASSLVQGGGGTEAFFGQGTRLTVV.

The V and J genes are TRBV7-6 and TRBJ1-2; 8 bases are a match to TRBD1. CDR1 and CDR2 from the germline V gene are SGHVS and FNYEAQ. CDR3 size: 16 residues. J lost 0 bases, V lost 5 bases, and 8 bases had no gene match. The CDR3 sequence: CASSGRQGLANYGYTF. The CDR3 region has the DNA TGTGCCAGCAGCGGGCGACAGGGGCTAGCTAACTATGGCTACACCTTC.

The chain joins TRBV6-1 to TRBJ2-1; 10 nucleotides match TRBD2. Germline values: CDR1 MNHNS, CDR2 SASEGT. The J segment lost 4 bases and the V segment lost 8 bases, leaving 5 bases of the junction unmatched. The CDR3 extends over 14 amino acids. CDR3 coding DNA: TGTGCCAGCTTTCTAGCGGGAGTGTACAATGAGCAGTTCTTC. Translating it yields CASFLAGVYNEQFF.

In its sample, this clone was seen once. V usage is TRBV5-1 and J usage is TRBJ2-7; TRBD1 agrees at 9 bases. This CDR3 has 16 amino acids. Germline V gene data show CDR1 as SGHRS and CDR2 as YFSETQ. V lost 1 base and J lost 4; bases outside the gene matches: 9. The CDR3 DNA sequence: TGCGCCAGCAGCTTGTCTTCGGGACAGGGAGGGTACGAGCAGTACTTC. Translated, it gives CASSLSSGQGGYEQYF.

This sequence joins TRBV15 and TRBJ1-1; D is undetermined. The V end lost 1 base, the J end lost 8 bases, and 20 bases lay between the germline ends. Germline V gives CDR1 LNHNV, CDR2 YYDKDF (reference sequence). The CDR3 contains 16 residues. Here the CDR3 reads CATSRAESSPAREAFF. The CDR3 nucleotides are TGTGCCACCAGCAGAGCGGAGAGCAGTCCGGCCAGAGAAGCTTTCTTT. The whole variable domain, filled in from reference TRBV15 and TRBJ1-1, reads DAMVIQNPRYQVTQFGKPVTLSCSQTLNHNVMYWYQQKSSQAPKLLFHYYDKDFNNEADTPDNFQSRRPNTSFCFLDIRSPGLGDTAMYLCATSRAESSPAREAFFGQGTRLTVV.

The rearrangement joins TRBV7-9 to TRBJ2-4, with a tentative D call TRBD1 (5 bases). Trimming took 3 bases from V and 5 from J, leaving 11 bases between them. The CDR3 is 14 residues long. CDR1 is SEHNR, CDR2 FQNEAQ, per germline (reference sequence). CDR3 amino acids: CASSFGHAENIQYF. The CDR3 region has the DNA TGTGCCAGCAGCTTCGGACATGCGGAAAACATTCAGTACTTC.